This T cell receptor beta chain was sequenced for a study of blood T cell repertoires in COVID-19. Clones were sequenced by immunoSEQ multiplex PCR, and TCRdb holds only the in-frame ones, with some missing. Here the sample spans just under 85,000 clones, 75% to 85% being singletons. Trimming removed 5 bases at V and 4 bases at J, with 14 bases between. The CDR3 is 14 amino acids. Germline CDR1 SGHTA, CDR2 FQGNSA. This sequence was found in a woman of 80 years or more with acute or convalescent COVID-19. This sequence joins TRBV7-2 and TRBJ1-1; perhaps TRBD1 as D (6 bases). Source material: peripheral blood. The CDR3 bases are TGTGCCAGCAGCCCCGGACAGCCGGTCACTGAAGCTTTCTTT. Its protein is CASSPGQPVTEAFF.